A few counts support the clone carrying this TCR beta chain. Its antigen is still unknown. The data are from a study of T-cell memory formation after mild COVID-19. The wider study: Largely donor-specific TCR clusters were found. Overall study findings and caveats: CD4/CD8 balance characterized clones contracting day 15 to 85, and CD4+ skew characterized later expanders.

Per germline, CDR1 MNHEY and CDR2 SVGAGI. This CDR3 has 13 amino acids. The V end was cut by 4 bases, the J end by 8 bases, with 12 bases between. The TCR alpha and TCR beta cDNA libraries, bearing sample barcodes and UMIs, were generated by 5'RACE using constant-segment primers. TCRdb recomputed calls from the 5' RACE reads with MiXCR, one row per CDR3 protein. The sample contains approximately 210,000 distinct CDR3 sequences, under 12% of which appear only once. Sequenced sample: PBMCs or a T cell subset sorted from them (not recorded which). The clonotype was recovered from a man aged 18-30 years who had mild COVID-19 (a few samples of this study predate the infection). Cell type and time point are not known. The genes are TRBV6-5 and TRBJ2-4; a possible D gene is TRBD1 (6 bases). The CDR3 DNA is TGTGCCAGCAGTTTCACAGGGTGGGACATTCAGTACTTC. As protein: CASSFTGWDIQYF.